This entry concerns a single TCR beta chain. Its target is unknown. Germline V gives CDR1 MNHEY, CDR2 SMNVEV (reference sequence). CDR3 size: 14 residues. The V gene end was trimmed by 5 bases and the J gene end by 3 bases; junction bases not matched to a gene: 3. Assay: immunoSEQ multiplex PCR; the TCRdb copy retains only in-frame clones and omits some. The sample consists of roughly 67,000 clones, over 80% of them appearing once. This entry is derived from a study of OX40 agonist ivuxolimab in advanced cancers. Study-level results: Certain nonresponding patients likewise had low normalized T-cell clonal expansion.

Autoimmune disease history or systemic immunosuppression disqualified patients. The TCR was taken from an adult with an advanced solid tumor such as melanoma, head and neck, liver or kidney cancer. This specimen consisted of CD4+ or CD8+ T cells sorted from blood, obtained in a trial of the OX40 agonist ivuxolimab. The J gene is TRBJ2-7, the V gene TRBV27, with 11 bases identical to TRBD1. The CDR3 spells CASSTGTGGYEQYF. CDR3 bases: TGTGCCAGCAGTACCGGGACAGGGGGCTACGAGCAGTACTTC.